This TCR beta chain was recovered during a study of spatial heterogeneity in lung cancer. Time point meaning: sample taken at primary tumor resection. Whole RNA was taken from tumor, nontumor lung or frozen PBMC; it was then sequenced unsorted. V was cut by 5 bases and J by 2 bases, with 12 bases left in between. Germline V gene data show CDR1 as SGHAT and CDR2 as FQNNGV. There are 14 residues in the CDR3. This clonotype was seen a handful of times. On each TCR cDNA molecule, a unique molecular identifier was present. MiXCR, applied by TCRdb to the 5' RACE reads, yields one record per CDR3 protein. The sample comprises roughly 80,000 distinct CDR3 sequences, 10% to 15% of which are singletons, and roughly 4.2% rests with the top ten.

The V call is TRBV11-2, the J call TRBJ2-5; TRBD1 is a possible D gene (6 bases). This clonotype was obtained from a male donor with early-stage non-small cell lung cancer. Sequenced material: PBMCs, taken at surgery. In DNA form, the CDR3 reads TGTGCCAGCAGCCCTTGGACAGCTCAAGAGACCCAGTACTTC. This encodes CASSPWTAQETQYF.